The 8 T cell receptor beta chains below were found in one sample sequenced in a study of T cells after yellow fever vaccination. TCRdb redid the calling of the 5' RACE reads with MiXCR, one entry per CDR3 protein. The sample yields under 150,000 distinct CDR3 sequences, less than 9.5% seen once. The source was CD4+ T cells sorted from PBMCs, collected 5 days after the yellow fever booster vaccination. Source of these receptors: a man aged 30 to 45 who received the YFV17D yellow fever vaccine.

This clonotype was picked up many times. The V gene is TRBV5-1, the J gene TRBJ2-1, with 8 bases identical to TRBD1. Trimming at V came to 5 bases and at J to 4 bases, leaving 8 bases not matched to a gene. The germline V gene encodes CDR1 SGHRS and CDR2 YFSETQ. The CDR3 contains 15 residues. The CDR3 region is CASSPGQGKYNEQFF. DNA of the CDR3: TGCGCCAGCAGTCCTGGACAGGGAAAGTACAATGAGCAGTTCTTC.

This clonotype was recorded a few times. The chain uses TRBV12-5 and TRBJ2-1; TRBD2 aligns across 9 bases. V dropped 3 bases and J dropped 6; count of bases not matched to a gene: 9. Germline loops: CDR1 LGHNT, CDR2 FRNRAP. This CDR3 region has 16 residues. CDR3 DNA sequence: TGTGCTAGTGGTTTCGTGAGTAGCGGGAGCGGCAATGAGCAGTTCTTC. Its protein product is CASGFVSSGSGNEQFF.

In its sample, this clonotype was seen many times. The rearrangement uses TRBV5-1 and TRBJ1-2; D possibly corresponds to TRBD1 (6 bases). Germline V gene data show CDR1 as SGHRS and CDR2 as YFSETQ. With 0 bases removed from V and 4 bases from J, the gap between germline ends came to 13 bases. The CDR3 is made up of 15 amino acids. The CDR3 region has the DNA TGCGCCAGCAGCTTGGGGGTCACAGGGTCCTATGGCTACACCTTC. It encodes CASSLGVTGSYGYTF. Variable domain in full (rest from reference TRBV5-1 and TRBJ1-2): KAGVTQTPRYLIKTRGQQVTLSCSPISGHRSVSWYQQTPGQGLQFLFEYFSETQRNKGNFPGRFSGRQFSNSRSEMNVSTLELGDSALYLCASSLGVTGSYGYTFGSGTRLTVV.

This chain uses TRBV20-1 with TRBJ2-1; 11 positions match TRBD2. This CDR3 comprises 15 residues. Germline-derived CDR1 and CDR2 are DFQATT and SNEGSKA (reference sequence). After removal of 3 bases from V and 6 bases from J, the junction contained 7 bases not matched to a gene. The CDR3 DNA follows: TGCAGTGCTAGTGTCGGACTAGCGGGTGCCAATGAGCAGTTCTTC. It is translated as CSASVGLAGANEQFF.

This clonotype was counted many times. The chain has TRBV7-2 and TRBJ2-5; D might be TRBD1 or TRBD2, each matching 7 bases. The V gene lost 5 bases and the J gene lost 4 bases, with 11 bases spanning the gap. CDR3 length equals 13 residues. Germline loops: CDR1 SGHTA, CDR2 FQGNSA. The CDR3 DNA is TGTGCCAGCAGCCCCAGGGGGGGAGAGACCCAGTACTTC. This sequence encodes CASSPRGGETQYF.

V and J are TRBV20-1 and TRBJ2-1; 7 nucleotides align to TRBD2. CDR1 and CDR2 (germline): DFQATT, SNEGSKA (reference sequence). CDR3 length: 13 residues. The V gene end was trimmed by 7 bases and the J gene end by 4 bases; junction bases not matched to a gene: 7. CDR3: CSVGQRGYNEQFF. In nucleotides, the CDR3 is TGCAGTGTAGGTCAGCGGGGTTACAATGAGCAGTTCTTC.

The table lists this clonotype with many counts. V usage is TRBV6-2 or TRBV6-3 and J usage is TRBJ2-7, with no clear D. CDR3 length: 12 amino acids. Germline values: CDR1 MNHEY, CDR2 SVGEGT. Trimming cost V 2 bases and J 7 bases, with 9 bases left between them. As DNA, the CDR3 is TGTGCCAGCAGTTACGGGCCCGTGGAGCAGTACTTC. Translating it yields CASSYGPVEQYF.

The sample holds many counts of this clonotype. Written as DNA, the CDR3 is TGCAGTGCTCGCGAGGGGGAGTGGGCCCAGTACTTC. Its translation is CSAREGEWAQYF. This chain connects TRBV20-1 to TRBJ2-5; perhaps TRBD1 as D (6 bases). V was clipped by 5 bases and J by 9 bases, with 16 bases between them. Germline CDR1 and CDR2: DFQATT and SNEGSKA (reference sequence). The CDR3 is 12 amino acids.